This T cell receptor (beta chain) comes out of a study of shared clonotypes between healthy human individuals. Sequenced by immunoSEQ multiplex PCR; TCRdb stores in-frame clones only, minus some. Altogether around 600,000 clones are present, less than 98% being singletons, with the ten largest covering 0.057%. This CDR3 contains 15 residues. V dropped 4 bases and J dropped 4 bases, with 16 bases sitting between them. Germline CDR1 ENHRY, CDR2 SYGVKD. The chain is built from TRBV10-3 and TRBJ1-2; the D is unclear. The sample was naive CD4+ T cells sorted from blood. Noted subset: CD45RA+ positively selected. This clonotype was sampled from a woman between 25 and 40 years old in good health. CDR3 nucleotides: TGTGCCATCAGTGGGACCGCCGATTCGGGCTATGGCTACACCTTC. Translation: CAISGTADSGYGYTF.